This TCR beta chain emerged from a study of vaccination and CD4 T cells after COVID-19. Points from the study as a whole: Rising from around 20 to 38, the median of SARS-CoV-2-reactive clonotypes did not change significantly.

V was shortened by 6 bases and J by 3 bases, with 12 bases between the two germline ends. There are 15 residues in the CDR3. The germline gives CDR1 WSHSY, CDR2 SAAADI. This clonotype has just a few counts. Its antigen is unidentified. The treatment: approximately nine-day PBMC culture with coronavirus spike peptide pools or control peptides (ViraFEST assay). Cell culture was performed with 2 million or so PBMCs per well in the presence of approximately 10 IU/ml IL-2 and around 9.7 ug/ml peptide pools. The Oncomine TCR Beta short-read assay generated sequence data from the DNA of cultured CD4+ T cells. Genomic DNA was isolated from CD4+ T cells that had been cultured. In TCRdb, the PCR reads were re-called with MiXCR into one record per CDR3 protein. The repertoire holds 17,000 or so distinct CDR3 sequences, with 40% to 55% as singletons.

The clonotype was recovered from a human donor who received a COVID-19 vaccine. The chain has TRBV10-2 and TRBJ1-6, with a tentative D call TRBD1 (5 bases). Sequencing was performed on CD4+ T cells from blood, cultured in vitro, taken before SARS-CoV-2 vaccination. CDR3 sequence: CASSIGASYNSPLHF. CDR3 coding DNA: TGCGCCAGCAGCATCGGGGCAAGCTATAATTCACCCCTCCACTTT.